The entry below gives a single TCR beta chain sequence along with its context. The sample belongs to a study of technical replicates of blood from a few donors. The repertoire was sequenced with immunoSEQ multiplex PCR; TCRdb's copy has only in-frame clones and lacks some. The sample lists approximately 100,000 clones; 95% were seen once. Trimming took 2 bases from V and 2 from J, leaving 18 bases between them. This CDR3 has 17 residues. The chain uses TRBV23-1 and TRBJ1-2; no clear D. TRBV23-1 is marked as an open reading frame, function uncertain. The clonotype was recovered from a human donor in good health. Sequencing used T cells isolated from PBMCs. CDR3 nucleotides: TGCGCCAGCAGTCAACCCCGAGGAGGGAAAGAAAACTATGGCTACACCTTC. Translated: CASSQPRGGKENYGYTF.